This TCR beta chain was captured by sequencing in a study of T cell repertoires in cytomegalovirus infection. Study findings and constraints: In two of eight donors, the top clonotype was HLA-C-restricted CMV-specific. Cumulative frequency (of public TCR beta family members) identified carriers of CMV plus the relevant HLA.

TCRdb re-derived calls from the reads in MiXCR, one entry per CDR3 protein. The sample has 450,000 to 550,000 distinct CDR3 sequences; more than 15% are singletons. CDR3 length: 12 amino acids. V was cut by 8 bases and J by 2 bases, with 9 bases left in between. This clonotype has ten or more counts. Its antigen is unknown. This chain links TRBV12-3 or TRBV12-4 with TRBJ2-5; perhaps TRBD2 as D (6 bases). This TCR was sampled from a human donor in good health (CMV status not recorded). Some clones in this sample may be carry-over from other donors' samples. Source material: CD8+ T cells from PBMCs. CDR3 nucleotide sequence: TGTGCCAGCGGGGACTTGCAAGAGACCCAGTACTTC. As protein: CASGDLQETQYF.